The text below deals with one T cell receptor beta chain. This entry comes from a study of blood T cell repertoires in COVID-19. As for the study in general: Some COVID-19 samples were acute and others convalescent; all came from the United States, Italy and Spain. Sample material is recorded as cDNA or gDNA derived from T cells, B-cell-depleted T cells, or PBMCs.

After removal of 5 bases from V and 5 bases from J, the junction contained 7 bases not matched to a gene. CDR1 and CDR2 (germline): MNHEY, SVGAGI. The CDR3 covers 15 residues. Original analysis: By means of reference gene primer amplification, nucleated cell counts were estimated. Libraries were prepared by immunoSEQ multiplex PCR; TCRdb keeps only in-frame clonotypes and omits some of them. V, J and clone size derive from that table, while D and trimming were established from the DNA sequence. The repertoire holds about 170,000 clones, with 82% as singletons. The clonotype comes from a woman of 80 years or more with active or convalescent COVID-19. Sample: peripheral blood. V and J are TRBV6-5 and TRBJ1-5, with TRBD1 identical over 9 bases. CDR3 sequence reads: CASSTQDRGDQPQHF. CDR3 coding DNA: TGTGCCAGCAGTACCCAGGACAGGGGAGATCAGCCCCAGCATTTT.